The 22 T cell receptor beta chains below were found in one sample sequenced in a study of cytomegalovirus exposure and HLA in healthy donors. TCRdb's table, derived via immunoSEQ multiplex PCR, lists solely in-frame clones and lacks some. The data show 300,000 to 400,000 clones, with approximately 85% seen just once and more than 0.95% held by the top ten. The sequenced material came from PBMCs. These receptors all come from a man aged 25 to 45 in good health and CMV-seronegative.

The rearrangement links TRBV11-2 to TRBJ2-7, with 7 nucleotides matching TRBD2. This CDR3 contains 16 residues. Trimming cost V 2 bases and J 6 bases; bases outside gene matches: 13. CDR1 is SGHAT and CDR2 is FQNNGV in the germline V gene. The CDR3 is CASSLLGGDPRGEQYF. CDR3 bases: TGTGCCAGCAGCTTATTGGGGGGGGACCCCCGGGGCGAGCAGTACTTC.

The chain recombines TRBV4-3 with TRBJ1-4; D is ambiguous. The V gene lost 0 bases and the J gene lost 5 bases, with 7 bases spanning the gap. The CDR3 loop spans 14 amino acids. Germline values: CDR1 LGHNA, CDR2 YSLEER. The CDR3 region is CASSQDWLNEKLFF. DNA of the CDR3: TGCGCCAGCAGCCAAGATTGGCTGAATGAAAAACTGTTTTTT.

The chain carries TRBV30 and TRBJ1-1; 7 nucleotides match TRBD1. The germline CDR1 and CDR2 sequences are GTSNPN and SVGIG (reference sequence). The V gene end was trimmed by 2 bases and the J gene end by 3 bases; junction bases not matched to a gene: 9. This CDR3 is 15 amino acids long. CDR3 residues: CAWSPSRTGYTEAFF. DNA of the CDR3: TGTGCCTGGAGTCCTTCCCGGACAGGATACACTGAAGCTTTCTTT.

The chain recombines TRBV10-3 with TRBJ2-3, with 7 positions matching TRBD1. The V segment lost 7 bases and the J segment 2 bases; nucleotides outside the gene matches: 9. The CDR3 extends over 15 amino acids. Germline V CDR1 and CDR2: ENHRY, SYGVKD. The CDR3 nucleotides are TGTGCCATCACATCGGGACAGACTAACACAGATACGCAGTATTTT. This codes for CAITSGQTNTDTQYF.

Turning to this clone: The junction does not match germline at one end; this may be a read error. The chain has TRBV5-5 and TRBJ2-7, with TRBD2 identical over 7 bases. This CDR3 spans 15 amino acids. Germline values: CDR1 SGHKS, CDR2 YYEKEE (reference sequence). CDR3 sequence (DNA): TGTGCCAGCAGCTTGGGGGCGGAGCGGGGCCTTTCCATGCACTTC. The encoded protein is CASSLGAERGLSMHF.

The genes are TRBV15 and TRBJ2-7; 8 nucleotides align to TRBD1. The ends lost 1 base at V and 0 bases at J; junction bases unmatched: 5. The germline gives CDR1 LNHNV, CDR2 YYDKDF (reference sequence). The CDR3 is 16 residues long. CDR3 in DNA: TGTGCCACCAGCAGAGGGGGACAGGAAAGCTCCTACGAGCAGTACTTC. Its protein product is CATSRGGQESSYEQYF. The full variable domain, completed using reference TRBV15 and TRBJ2-7, is DAMVIQNPRYQVTQFGKPVTLSCSQTLNHNVMYWYQQKSSQAPKLLFHYYDKDFNNEADTPDNFQSRRPNTSFCFLDIRSPGLGDTAMYLCATSRGGQESSYEQYFGPGTRLTVT.

The chain is built from TRBV14 and TRBJ1-1; D unclear. With 4 bases removed from V and 4 bases from J, the gap between germline ends came to 25 bases. Looked up from germline, CDR1 is SGHDN and CDR2 is FVKESK. The CDR3 runs 18 residues. The CDR3 is CASSPRWGGTESGTEAFF. The CDR3 DNA sequence: TGTGCCAGCAGCCCACGATGGGGAGGAACTGAAAGTGGCACTGAAGCTTTCTTT.

The chain recombines TRBV25-1 with TRBJ2-4; the D gene is possibly TRBD1 (6 bases). The CDR3 totals 14 residues. Germline lookup yields CDR1 MGHDK and CDR2 SYGVNS. Trimming pared 5 bases from V and 2 bases from J, leaving 10 bases between. The CDR3 sequence is CASSLQGTKNIQYF. As DNA, the CDR3 is TGTGCCAGCAGTCTACAGGGAACCAAAAACATTCAGTACTTC.

This chain links TRBV10-3 with TRBJ1-2; a weak D match, TRBD1 (6 bases). The V end lost 10 bases, the J end lost 6 bases, and 15 bases lay between the germline ends. CDR3 length: 12 amino acids. CDR1 and CDR2 (germline): ENHRY, SYGVKD. CDR3 sequence (DNA): TGTGCCACCGGGACATCTTACCATGGCTACACCTTC. Protein: CATGTSYHGYTF.

The V and J genes are TRBV4-1 and TRBJ1-1; TRBD1 aligns across 9 bases. Germline V CDR1 and CDR2: MGHRA, YSYEKL. CDR3 length: 16 residues. The V and J ends lost 1 base and 3 bases, in that order; junction bases with no gene match: 6. The CDR3 protein is CASSQGDREVYTEAFF. Here the CDR3 DNA reads TGCGCCAGCAGCCAAGGGGACAGGGAGGTTTACACTGAAGCTTTCTTT.

This clone was seen only a few times. The genes are TRBV5-1 and TRBJ2-7, with TRBD2 identical over 12 bases. Trimming removed 3 bases from V and 7 bases from J; junction bases left unmatched: 11. Per the germline V gene, CDR1 is SGHRS and CDR2 is YFSETQ. The CDR3 loop spans 16 amino acids. CDR3 in amino acids: CASSWATSGGSKEQYF. CDR3 DNA: TGCGCCAGCAGCTGGGCCACTAGCGGGGGGAGTAAGGAGCAGTACTTC.

The chain joins TRBV6-1 to TRBJ1-1; 7 positions agree with TRBD1. The V gene's germline CDR1 is MNHNS and CDR2 SASEGT. The CDR3 consists of 15 residues. V lost 4 bases, J lost 3 bases, and 8 bases stayed unmatched. In DNA, the CDR3 is TGTGCCAGCAGTGTAGGGGGCGTCGCCTACACTGAAGCTTTCTTT. This encodes CASSVGGVAYTEAFF.

This chain connects TRBV7-9 to TRBJ2-7; D is possibly TRBD2 (7 bases). Germline CDR1 SEHNR, CDR2 FQNEAQ (reference sequence). The CDR3 totals 16 residues. V shed 2 bases and J shed 5 bases, with 19 bases lying between them. The CDR3 DNA sequence: TGTGCCAGCAGCTTATCAACGGGGGGCTGGTTAGACGAGCAGTACTTC. It is translated as CASSLSTGGWLDEQYF.

A single count supports this clone. The chain recombines TRBV7-9 with TRBJ2-5, with 8 bases matching TRBD2. The V segment lost 2 bases and the J segment 5 bases; nucleotides outside the gene matches: 7. The CDR3 is 15 residues long. Germline values: CDR1 SEHNR, CDR2 FQNEAQ (reference sequence). DNA of the CDR3: TGTGCCAGCAGCTTAATAGCGGGGTTATCGGAGACCCAGTACTTC. It translates to CASSLIAGLSETQYF.

For the CDR3, the DNA is TGTGCCAGAAGCTTTAAAAGGGGGCACTCTGGAAACACCATATATTTT. Translated: CARSFKRGHSGNTIYF. The chain links TRBV5-3 to TRBJ1-3; 7 positions match TRBD1. TRBV5-3 counts as an open reading frame of uncertain function. Trimming at V came to 2 bases and at J to 0 bases, leaving 5 bases not matched to a gene. The CDR3 has 16 amino acids.

The chain has TRBV7-2 and TRBJ2-5, with TRBD2 matching 13 bases. Germline V gives CDR1 SGHTA, CDR2 FQGNSA. V lost 5 bases to trimming and J lost 0 bases; unmatched junction nucleotides: 3. CDR3 length: 16 residues. In nucleotides, the CDR3 is TGTGCCAGCAGCCGGGGACTAGCGGGGAACCAAGAGACCCAGTACTTC. It encodes CASSRGLAGNQETQYF.

V usage is TRBV4-3 and J usage is TRBJ2-2; 8 bases are a match to TRBD2. This CDR3 is 16 amino acids long. Germline-derived CDR1 and CDR2 are LGHNA and YSLEER. After removal of 1 base from V and 1 base from J, the junction contained 2 bases not matched to a gene. The CDR3 DNA reads TGCGCCAGCAGCCAAGGACTAGCGCTGAACACCGGGGAGCTGTTTTTT. Its protein is CASSQGLALNTGELFF.

The rearrangement uses TRBV6-5 and TRBJ1-3; 8 nucleotides agree with TRBD1. V was pared by 5 bases and J by 0 bases, with 3 bases of the junction left unmatched. Looked up from germline, CDR1 is MNHEY and CDR2 is SVGAGI. The CDR3 consists of 15 residues. CDR3 in amino acids: CASSRDRSSGNTIYF. The CDR3 nucleotides read TGTGCCAGCAGTAGGGACAGGAGCTCTGGAAACACCATATATTTT.

Remarks on this clone: The identical CDR3 is also encoded by other nucleotide sequences in the sample. The chain is built from TRBV27 and TRBJ2-7; the D gene is possibly TRBD1 (5 bases). Trimming pared 0 bases from V and 3 bases from J, leaving 12 bases between. The CDR3 consists of 15 residues. Germline V CDR1 and CDR2: MNHEY, SMNVEV (reference sequence). The CDR3 DNA follows: TGTGCCAGCAGTTTATCCGGACAAGGCGGCTACGAGCAGTACTTC. Its translation: CASSLSGQGGYEQYF.

The chain combines TRBV5-5 with TRBJ2-1, with TRBD1 as a possible D gene (5 bases). Germline V lookup: CDR1 SGHKS, CDR2 YYEKEE (reference sequence). This CDR3 comprises 16 residues. The ends were cut back, 3 bases at V and 1 base at J, with 14 bases in the middle. DNA for the CDR3: TGTGCCAGCAGCTCCCGGGCCAGGGAATCCTACAATGAGCAGTTCTTC. Residues: CASSSRARESYNEQFF.

The CDR3 nucleotides read TGTGCCAGCAGCACAGAAGTTGACTACGAGCAGTACTTC. Protein sequence: CASSTEVDYEQYF. V gene TRBV5-6 combines with J gene TRBJ2-7; D unresolved. The germline V gene encodes CDR1 SGHDT and CDR2 YYEEEE. This CDR3 is built from 13 residues. V was clipped by 4 bases and J by 3 bases, with 11 bases between them.

This chain connects TRBV2 to TRBJ2-2; 8 bases align to TRBD1. Per germline, CDR1 SNHLY and CDR2 FYNNEI. This CDR3 comprises 15 residues. V lost 6 bases, J lost 4 bases, and 7 bases stayed unmatched. The CDR3, as DNA: TGTGCCAGCAGCGCCCAGGGGGCGCGCACCGGGGAGCTGTTTTTT. The encoded protein is CASSAQGARTGELFF.